Presented here are 28 T cell receptor beta chains from one specimen sequenced in a study of beta chain features in type 1 diabetes. Reverse transcription of all isolated RNA meant that expressed TCRB transcripts were sequenced. Measured with immunoSEQ multiplex PCR; TCRdb has only the in-frame clones, and not every one. Here the sample spans fewer than 400,000 clones, around 7.6% being singletons. Sample: central memory CD4+ T cells from blood. The receptors were sampled from a woman between 18 and 29 years old in good health.

This clone appeared many times. CDR3 nucleotide sequence: TGTGCCATCTCAGGAGACACAGATACGCAGTATTTT. Amino acid sequence: CAISGDTDTQYF. The V call is TRBV10-3, the J call TRBJ2-3; no firm D call. This CDR3 is 12 amino acids long. Germline CDR1 is ENHRY and CDR2 is SYGVKD. Trimming pared 8 bases from V and 2 bases from J, leaving 8 bases between.

At least ten counts were recorded for this clone. This chain links TRBV6-5 with TRBJ2-3, with 11 bases that match TRBD2. The CDR3 length is 14 residues. CDR1 MNHEY and CDR2 SVGAGI come from the germline V gene. The J segment lost 4 bases and the V segment lost 6 bases, leaving 3 bases of the junction unmatched. The CDR3 protein is CASRGTSGPDTQYF. As DNA, the CDR3 is TGTGCCAGCAGAGGGACTAGCGGACCAGATACGCAGTATTTT.

A few counts support this clone. Its ends do not fully match the called genes, so a read error is possible. Additional DNA sequences in this sample encode the identical CDR3. The chain employs TRBV27 and TRBJ2-2; D unclear. This CDR3 has 13 amino acids. Germline-derived CDR1 and CDR2 are MNHEY and SMNVEV (reference sequence). CDR3 DNA: TGCGCCAGCAGTCTCATCGACACCGGGGAGCTGTTTTTT. Residues: CASSLIDTGELFF.

This clone was counted a few times. This chain joins TRBV7-3 and TRBJ2-1; 8 nucleotides match TRBD2. After removal of 6 bases from V and 0 bases from J, the junction contained 4 bases not matched to a gene. CDR3 size: 15 residues. Per germline, CDR1 SGHTA and CDR2 FQGTGA. CDR3 sequence (DNA): TGTGCCAGCAGACAAAGCGGGAGCTCCTACAATGAGCAGTTCTTC. The encoded protein is CASRQSGSSYNEQFF.

This clone has a handful of counts. This rearrangement joins TRBV29-1 to TRBJ2-5; D gene ambiguous. Trimming removed 7 bases from V and 4 bases from J, with 19 bases in between. CDR1 is SQVTM, CDR2 ANQGSEA, per germline. The CDR3 spans 14 residues. For the CDR3, the DNA is TGCAGCGCGGTGGGTTCTAGTTGGGCAGAGACCCAGTACTTC. Residues: CSAVGSSWAETQYF.

This clone was seen a few times. The chain uses TRBV5-6 and TRBJ1-3; 7 bases align to TRBD1. The germline V gene encodes CDR1 SGHDT and CDR2 YYEEEE. The CDR3 is 14 residues long. The J segment lost 0 bases and the V segment lost 7 bases, leaving 4 bases of the junction unmatched. The CDR3 is CASVRTGSGNTIYF. CDR3 bases: TGTGCCAGCGTCCGGACAGGCTCTGGAAACACCATATATTTT.

This clone was counted a few times. CDR3 region: CASSSLLDTQYF. The CDR3 DNA reads TGTGCCAGCAGCTCCCTTTTGGATACGCAGTATTTT. The chain employs TRBV11-2 and TRBJ2-3; no clear D. The V gene's germline CDR1 is SGHAT and CDR2 FQNNGV. V lost 4 bases and J 6 bases, leaving 8 bases between the germline ends. CDR3 length: 12 amino acids. The full variable domain, its missing parts supplied by reference TRBV11-2 and TRBJ2-3, is EAGVAQSPRYKIIEKRQSVAFWCNPISGHATLYWYQQILGQGPKLLIQFQNNGVVDDSQLPKDRFSAERLKGVDSTLKIQPAKLEDSAVYLCASSSLLDTQYFGPGTRLTVL.

The chain joins TRBV6-1 to TRBJ1-5; the D is unclear. There are 12 residues in the CDR3. Germline V CDR1 and CDR2: MNHNS, SASEGT. Between the trimmed V and J ends, which lost 4 bases and 6 bases, there was a span of 7 bases. CDR3 loop: CASSVSGQPQHF. In nucleotides, the CDR3 is TGTGCCAGCAGTGTGTCGGGTCAGCCCCAGCATTTT.

This clone was seen ten or more times. This chain uses TRBV10-3 with TRBJ2-2, with D unresolved. CDR1 is ENHRY and CDR2 is SYGVKD in the germline V gene. The CDR3 loop spans 16 amino acids. V lost 0 bases and J lost 0, with 8 bases in between. The CDR3 here is CAISESRAANTGELFF. The DNA for the CDR3 is TGTGCCATCAGTGAGTCAAGGGCCGCGAACACCGGGGAGCTGTTTTTT.

The rearrangement links TRBV25-1 to TRBJ1-2; 8 bases are shared with TRBD1. Germline CDR1 MGHDK, CDR2 SYGVNS. This CDR3 is 16 amino acids long. Trimming removed 3 bases from V and 4 bases from J; junction bases left unmatched: 10. The CDR3 sequence: CASSDSGQGIPYGYTF. Here the CDR3 DNA reads TGTGCCAGCAGTGACTCCGGACAGGGAATACCCTATGGCTACACCTTC.

This chain joins TRBV28 and TRBJ2-1, with D possibly TRBD1 on 5 matching bases. The CDR3 loop spans 12 amino acids. Trimming left V 4 bases short and J 6 bases short, with 7 bases between. Germline values: CDR1 MDHEN, CDR2 SYDVKM. CDR3 DNA sequence: TGTGCCAGCAGTTGGGGCCGCAATGAGCAGTTCTTC. It encodes CASSWGRNEQFF.

The genes are TRBV19 and TRBJ2-2, with 9 bases lining up with TRBD2. The CDR3 contains 16 residues. V dropped 0 bases and J dropped 5; count of bases not matched to a gene: 4. CDR1 is LNHDA, CDR2 SQIVND, per germline (reference sequence). CDR3 sequence reads: CASSIEAGGRTGELFF. Here the CDR3 DNA reads TGTGCCAGTAGTATAGAGGCGGGAGGGAGAACCGGGGAGCTGTTTTTT.

The chain carries TRBV28 and TRBJ2-1, with 9 positions matching TRBD1. The CDR3 has 14 amino acids. Germline lookup yields CDR1 MDHEN and CDR2 SYDVKM. The V gene end was trimmed by 5 bases and the J gene end by 5 bases; junction bases not matched to a gene: 4. The CDR3 loop is CASSQGQGDNEQFF. The CDR3 coding sequence is TGTGCCAGCAGTCAGGGACAGGGAGACAATGAGCAGTTCTTC.

A few counts support this clone. This sequence joins TRBV9 and TRBJ2-1; 10 bases align to TRBD2. V shed 3 bases and J 7 bases; nucleotides not matched to a gene: 7. The CDR3 consists of 15 residues. Per the germline V gene, CDR1 is SGDLS and CDR2 is YYNGEE. As DNA, the CDR3 is TGTGCCAGCAGCGCTAGCGGGAGAAAGGGGAATGAGCAGTTCTTC. It specifies CASSASGRKGNEQFF. The whole variable domain, filled in from reference TRBV9 and TRBJ2-1, reads DSGVTQTPKHLITATGQRVTLRCSPRSGDLSVYWYQQSLDQGLQFLIQYYNGEERAKGNILERFSAQQFPDLHSELNLSSLELGDSALYFCASSASGRKGNEQFFGPGTRLTVL.

This clone has only a few counts. The chain combines TRBV19 with TRBJ1-2; tentatively, D is TRBD1 (5 bases). V dropped 7 bases and J dropped 8 bases, with 14 bases sitting between them. Per the germline V gene, CDR1 is LNHDA and CDR2 is SQIVND (reference sequence). The length of the CDR3 is 12 residues. As DNA, the CDR3 is TGTGCCAGTAAGCTCCAGGGTGGAGGCTACACCTTC. This sequence encodes CASKLQGGGYTF.

The V gene is TRBV7-3, the J gene TRBJ2-5; 8 positions match TRBD1. Germline trimming cut 5 bases from V and 6 bases from J; bases unmatched to any gene: 5. The CDR3 sequence is 13 residues long. The germline CDR1 and CDR2 sequences are SGHTA and FQGTGA. The CDR3: CASSLDREKTQYF. DNA of the CDR3: TGTGCCAGCAGCCTGGACAGGGAAAAGACCCAGTACTTC.

There are many counts of this clone. The gene calls are TRBV28 and TRBJ2-3; TRBD1 matches at 9 bases. With V trimmed by 5 bases and J by 5 bases, 5 bases remained unmatched. The CDR3 loop spans 14 amino acids. Per the germline V gene, CDR1 is MDHEN and CDR2 is SYDVKM. The CDR3 spells CASSRTGVQDTQYF. The CDR3 DNA follows: TGTGCCAGCAGTCGGACAGGGGTTCAAGATACGCAGTATTTT.

This clone was counted only a few times. The chain carries TRBV28 and TRBJ1-2; the D gene is possibly TRBD1 (5 bases). V lost 6 bases to trimming and J lost 7 bases, with 21 bases between them. Germline CDR1 and CDR2: MDHEN and SYDVKM. This CDR3 comprises 15 residues. The CDR3 sequence: CASRGSETAVFGYTF. The CDR3 region has the DNA TGTGCCAGCAGGGGAAGCGAGACAGCCGTTTTTGGCTACACCTTC.

This clone came up a few times. This rearrangement joins TRBV25-1 to TRBJ2-2, with 9 bases matching TRBD1. From germline, CDR1 is MGHDK and CDR2 SYGVNS. CDR3 length: 16 residues. V lost 1 base to trimming and J lost 7 bases; unmatched junction nucleotides: 7. CDR3 protein: CASSESRTGVVGELFF. CDR3 coding DNA: TGTGCCAGCAGTGAATCACGGACAGGGGTTGTCGGGGAGCTGTTTTTT.

This clone was counted between two and nine times. This chain's CDR3 is CASSLGGGENYGYTF. In DNA form, the CDR3 reads TGCGCCAGCAGCTTGGGTGGGGGCGAGAACTATGGCTACACCTTC. The chain recombines TRBV5-1 with TRBJ1-2, with a weak D call TRBD1 (6 bases). The CDR3 is 15 amino acids. Trimming cost V 0 bases and J 2 bases, with 11 bases left between them. The V gene's germline CDR1 is SGHRS and CDR2 YFSETQ.

This clone came up many times. The chain combines TRBV18 with TRBJ1-2, with D perhaps TRBD1 (5 bases). Germline CDR1 KGHSH, CDR2 LQKENI. Deletions cut 6 bases from V and 2 bases from J, with 19 bases between. This CDR3 region has 16 residues. The CDR3, as DNA: TGTGCCAGCTCTCTCGGTCTTCCGGGACGCAACTATGGCTACACCTTC. It translates to CASSLGLPGRNYGYTF.

A word on this clone: An end of the junction differs from the germline gene, which may be a read error. This sequence joins TRBV10-3 and TRBJ2-5; no reliable D call. The CDR3 extends over 13 amino acids. Germline CDR1 and CDR2: ENHRY and SYGVKD. CDR3 sequence reads: CASSYPFEETQYF. CDR3 sequence (DNA): TGTGCCAGCAGTTACCCGTTTGAAGAGACCCAGTACTTC.

The chain couples TRBV11-2 to TRBJ2-3, with D maybe TRBD1 (6 bases). Germline V gene data show CDR1 as SGHAT and CDR2 as FQNNGV. The CDR3 sequence is 14 residues long. The ends were cut back, 3 bases at V and 5 bases at J, with 12 bases in the middle. In DNA, the CDR3 is TGTGCCAGCAGCTTTATGGGGGCTGGAGATACGCAGTATTTT. It translates to CASSFMGAGDTQYF.

This clone was observed a handful of times. DNA of the CDR3: TGTGCCAGTAGGGGTAGCGGAAACACCGGGGAGCTGTTTTTT. This translates into CASRGSGNTGELFF. J is TRBJ2-2 and V is TRBV19; weak D call: TRBD2 (6 bases). V was trimmed by 6 bases and J by 2 bases, leaving 10 bases between them. Germline values: CDR1 LNHDA, CDR2 SQIVND (reference sequence). The CDR3 is 14 residues long.

This clone showed up just a few times. The chain employs TRBV7-9 and TRBJ2-1, with 11 bases lining up with TRBD2. J lost 5 bases, V lost 5 bases, and 11 bases had no gene match. The CDR3 extends over 17 amino acids. Germline V gene sequence: CDR1 SEHNR, CDR2 FQNEAQ (reference sequence). The CDR3 sequence is CASSPRTRLAGNNEQFF. CDR3 nucleotide sequence: TGTGCCAGCAGCCCTCGTACGAGACTAGCGGGGAACAATGAGCAGTTCTTC.

The V and J genes are TRBV5-8 and TRBJ2-6; D gene uncertain. The CDR3 runs 16 residues. Germline V gene data show CDR1 as SGHTS and CDR2 as YDEGEE. The V gene lost 0 bases and the J gene lost 1 base, with 8 bases spanning the gap. The CDR3 nucleotides read TGTGCCAGCAGCTTGGGTCGGCAGTCTGGGGCCAACGTCCTGACTTTC. Translated: CASSLGRQSGANVLTF. The full variable domain, its missing parts supplied by reference TRBV5-8 and TRBJ2-6, is EAGVTQSPTHLIKTRGQQATLRCSPISGHTSVYWYQQALGLGLQFLLWYDEGEERNRGNFPPRFSGRQFPNYSSELNVNALELEDSALYLCASSLGRQSGANVLTFGAGSRLTVL.

Worth noting for this clone: Germline is not matched at one junction end, which may reflect a read error. V usage is TRBV5-4 and J usage is TRBJ2-7; 7 bases fit TRBD1. CDR1 is SGHNT, CDR2 YYREEE, per germline (reference sequence). This CDR3 comprises 15 residues. The CDR3 nucleotides read TGCGCCAGCAGCCAAGCCGGGACAGCGATCTACGAGCAGTACTTC. Translation: CASSQAGTAIYEQYF.

This clone was counted between two and nine times. V and J are TRBV11-2 and TRBJ2-5, with 11 nucleotides matching TRBD2. The CDR3 covers 17 residues. The germline V gene has CDR1 SGHAT and CDR2 FQNNGV. V was pared by 0 bases and J by 5 bases, with 8 bases of the junction left unmatched. CDR3 DNA: TGTGCCAGCAGCTTAGATAGCGGGAGGGCATCCGCGGAGACCCAGTACTTC. The encoded protein is CASSLDSGRASAETQYF.